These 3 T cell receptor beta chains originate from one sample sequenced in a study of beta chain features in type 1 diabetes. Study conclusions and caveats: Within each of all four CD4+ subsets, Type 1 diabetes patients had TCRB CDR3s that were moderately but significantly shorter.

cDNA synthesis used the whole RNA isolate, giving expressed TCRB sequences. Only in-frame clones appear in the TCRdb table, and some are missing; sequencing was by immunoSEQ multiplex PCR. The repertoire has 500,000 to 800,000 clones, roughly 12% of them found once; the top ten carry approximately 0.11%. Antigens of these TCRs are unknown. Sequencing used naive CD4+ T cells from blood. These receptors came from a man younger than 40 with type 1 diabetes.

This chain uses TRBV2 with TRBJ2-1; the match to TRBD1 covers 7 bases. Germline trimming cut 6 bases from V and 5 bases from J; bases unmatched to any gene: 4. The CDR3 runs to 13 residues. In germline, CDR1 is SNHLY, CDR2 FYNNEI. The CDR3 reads CASSGDRHNEQFF. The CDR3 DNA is TGTGCCAGCAGCGGGGACAGACACAATGAGCAGTTCTTC.

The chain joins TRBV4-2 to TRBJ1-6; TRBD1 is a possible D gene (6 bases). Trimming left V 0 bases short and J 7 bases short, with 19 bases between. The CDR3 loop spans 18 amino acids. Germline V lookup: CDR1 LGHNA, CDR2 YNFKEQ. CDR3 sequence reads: CASSQDWGRGAQNSPLHF. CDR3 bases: TGTGCCAGCAGCCAAGATTGGGGGCGTGGGGCCCAAAATTCACCCCTCCACTTT.

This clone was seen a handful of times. The CDR3 reads CASSRDRSIIYEQYF. CDR3 nucleotides: TGTGCCAGTAGTAGGGACAGAAGTATAATCTACGAGCAGTACTTC. The chain has TRBV19 and TRBJ2-7; the match to TRBD1 covers 7 bases. Looked up from germline, CDR1 is LNHDA and CDR2 is SQIVND (reference sequence). The CDR3 has 15 residues. V gave up 4 bases and J gave up 3 bases; unmatched junction bases: 9.